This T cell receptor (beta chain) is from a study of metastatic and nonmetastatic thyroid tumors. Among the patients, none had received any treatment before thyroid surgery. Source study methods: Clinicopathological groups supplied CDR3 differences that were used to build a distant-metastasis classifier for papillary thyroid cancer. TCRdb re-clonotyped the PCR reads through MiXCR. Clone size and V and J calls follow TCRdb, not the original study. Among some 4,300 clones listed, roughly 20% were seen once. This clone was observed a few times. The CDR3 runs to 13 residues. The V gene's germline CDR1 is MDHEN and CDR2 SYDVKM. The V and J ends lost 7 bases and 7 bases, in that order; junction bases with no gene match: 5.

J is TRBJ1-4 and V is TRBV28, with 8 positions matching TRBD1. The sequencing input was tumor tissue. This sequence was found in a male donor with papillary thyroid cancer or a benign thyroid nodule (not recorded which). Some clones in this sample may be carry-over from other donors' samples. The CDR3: CASNDRGGEKLFF. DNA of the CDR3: TGTGCCAGCAATGACAGGGGTGGTGAAAAACTGTTTTTT.